This T cell receptor (beta chain) was sequenced for a study of blood T cell repertoires in COVID-19. Overall study context: Sample material is recorded as cDNA or gDNA derived from T cells, B-cell-depleted T cells, or PBMCs.

Original processing notes: Reference gene primer amplification yielded estimated nucleated cell counts. Libraries were prepared by immunoSEQ multiplex PCR; TCRdb keeps only in-frame clonotypes and omits some of them. V, J and clone size are those of that table, while D and trimming were read from the DNA. This repertoire shows 70,000 to 85,000 clones, approximately 90% found once; its top ten account for approximately 4.8%. This CDR3 comprises 13 residues. Trimming shortened V by 8 bases and J by 3 bases, and 14 bases separated the two germline ends. Per germline, CDR1 SNHLY and CDR2 FYNNEI. This chain connects TRBV2 to TRBJ2-7; a possible D gene is TRBD2 (6 bases). The clonotype comes from an older woman with active COVID-19. Sequencing input: peripheral blood. CDR3 residues: CASSAGRGYEQYF. In DNA form, the CDR3 reads TGTGCCAGCTCGGCGGGGCGTGGCTACGAGCAGTACTTC.